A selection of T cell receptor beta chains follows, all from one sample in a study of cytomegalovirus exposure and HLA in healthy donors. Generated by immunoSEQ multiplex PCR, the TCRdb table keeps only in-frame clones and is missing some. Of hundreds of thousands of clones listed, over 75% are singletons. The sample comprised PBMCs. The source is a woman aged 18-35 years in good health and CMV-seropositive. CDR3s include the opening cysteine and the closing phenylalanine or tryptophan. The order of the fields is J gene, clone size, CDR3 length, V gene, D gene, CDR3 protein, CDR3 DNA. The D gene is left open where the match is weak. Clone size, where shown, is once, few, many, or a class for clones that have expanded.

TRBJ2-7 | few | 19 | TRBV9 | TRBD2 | CASSVDVNPSGRPDYEQYF | TGTGCCAGCAGCGTAGACGTTAATCCTAGCGGGAGGCCCGACTACGAGCAGTACTTC
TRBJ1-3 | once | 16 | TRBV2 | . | CASSDRVSIAGNTIYF | TGTGCCAGCAGTGACCGGGTTTCAATCGCCGGAAACACCATATATTTT
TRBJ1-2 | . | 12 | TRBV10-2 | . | CASSEDIRGYTF | TGCGCCAGCAGTGAGGACATAAGGGGCTACACCTTC
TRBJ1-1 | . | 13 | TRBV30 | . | CAWNRGRRTEAFF | TGTGCCTGGAACCGGGGGAGGAGAACTGAAGCTTTCTTT
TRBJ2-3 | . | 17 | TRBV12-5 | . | CASGLPPGERFTDTQYF | TGTGCTAGTGGTTTGCCCCCAGGGGAAAGATTCACAGATACGCAGTATTTT
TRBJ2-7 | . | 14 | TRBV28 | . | CASSLVGAVYEQYF | TGTGCCAGCAGTTTGGTGGGGGCTGTCTACGAGCAGTACTTC
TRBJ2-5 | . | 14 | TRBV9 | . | CASSVRRDQETQYF | TGTGCCAGCAGCGTCAGGCGGGACCAAGAGACCCAGTACTTC
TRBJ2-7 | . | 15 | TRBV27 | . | CASSLSELSPYEQYF | TGTGCCAGCAGTTTATCAGAACTGTCACCCTACGAGCAGTACTTC
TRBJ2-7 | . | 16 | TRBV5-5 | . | CASSLEHLQTSYEQYF | TGTGCCAGCAGCTTGGAACATCTGCAGACTTCCTACGAGCAGTACTTC
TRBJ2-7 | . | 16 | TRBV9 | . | CASSWDWWLSSYEQYF | TGTGCCAGCAGCTGGGACTGGTGGTTGAGCTCCTACGAGCAGTACTTC
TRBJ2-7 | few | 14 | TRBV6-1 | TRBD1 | CASSEADRDYEQYF | TGTGCCAGCAGTGAAGCGGACAGGGACTACGAGCAGTACTTC
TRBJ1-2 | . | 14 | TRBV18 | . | CASSPRVEGGGYTF | TGTGCCAGCTCACCACGGGTAGAGGGCGGAGGCTACACCTTC
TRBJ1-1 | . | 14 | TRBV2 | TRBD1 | CASSGQGGGTEAFF | TGTGCCAGCAGTGGACAGGGAGGTGGCACTGAAGCTTTCTTT
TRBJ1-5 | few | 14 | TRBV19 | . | CASIETAINQPQHF | TGTGCCAGTATCGAGACAGCTATCAATCAGCCCCAGCATTTT
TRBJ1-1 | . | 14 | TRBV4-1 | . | CASSQEGGGAEAFF | TGCGCCAGCAGCCAAGAGGGAGGGGGGGCTGAAGCTTTCTTT
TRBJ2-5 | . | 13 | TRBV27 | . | CASSFRGAETQYF | TGTGCCAGCAGTTTTCGGGGGGCTGAGACCCAGTACTTC
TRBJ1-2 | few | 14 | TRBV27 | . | CASRSPGSSYGYTF | TGTGCCAGCAGATCGCCCGGGAGCTCCTATGGCTACACCTTC
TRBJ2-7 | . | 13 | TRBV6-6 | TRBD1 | CASSYGTGDEQYF | TGTGCCAGCAGTTACGGGACAGGGGACGAGCAGTACTTC
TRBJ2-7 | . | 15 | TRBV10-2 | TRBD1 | CASRATGTGSYEQYF | TGCGCCAGCAGGGCCACCGGGACAGGCTCCTACGAGCAGTACTTC
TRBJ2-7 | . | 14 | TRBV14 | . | CASSQEWGPYEQYF | TGTGCCAGCAGCCAAGAATGGGGCCCCTACGAGCAGTACTTC
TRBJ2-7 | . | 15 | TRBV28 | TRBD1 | CASSPFGQGALEQYF | TGTGCCAGCAGTCCCTTTGGTCAGGGGGCTTTGGAGCAGTACTTC
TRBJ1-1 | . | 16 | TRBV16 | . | CASSQSDRRMNTEAFF | TGTGCCAGCAGCCAATCCGACAGGAGAATGAACACTGAAGCTTTCTTT
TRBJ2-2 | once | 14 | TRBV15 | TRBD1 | CATSRDWGQGELFF | TGTGCCACCAGCAGAGATTGGGGACAGGGAGAGCTGTTTTTT
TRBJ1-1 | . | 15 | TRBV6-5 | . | CASSMARHSNTEAFF | TGTGCCAGCAGTATGGCCCGCCATTCGAACACTGAAGCTTTCTTT
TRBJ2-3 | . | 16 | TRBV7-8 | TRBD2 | CASSLSREGPRDTQYF | TGTGCCAGCAGCTTATCCCGGGAGGGCCCGAGAGATACGCAGTATTTT
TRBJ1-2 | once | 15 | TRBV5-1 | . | CASSPRVPANYGYTF | TGCGCCAGCAGCCCCCGGGTTCCAGCTAACTATGGCTACACCTTC
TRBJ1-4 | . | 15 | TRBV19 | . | CASSLRTDYNEKLFF | TGTGCCAGTAGTCTCCGGACGGACTATAATGAAAAACTGTTTTTT
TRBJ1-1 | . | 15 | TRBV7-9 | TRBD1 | CATKKGQTKNTEAFF | TGTGCCACGAAAAAGGGACAGACAAAGAACACTGAAGCTTTCTTT
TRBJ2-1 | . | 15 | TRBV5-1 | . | CASSLLALGPNEQFF | TGCGCCAGCAGCCTCCTTGCTCTTGGCCCCAATGAGCAGTTCTTC
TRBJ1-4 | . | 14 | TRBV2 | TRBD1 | CASSRTGWDEKLFF | TGTGCCAGCAGTCGGACAGGGTGGGATGAAAAACTGTTTTTT
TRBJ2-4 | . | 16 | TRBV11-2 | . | CASSSYLGLYLNIQYF | TGTGCCAGCAGCTCGTACCTAGGACTATACTTAAACATTCAGTACTTC
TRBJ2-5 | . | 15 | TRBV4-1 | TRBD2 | CASSQLAGVLGTQYF | TGCGCCAGCAGCCAACTAGCGGGAGTTCTCGGGACCCAGTACTTC
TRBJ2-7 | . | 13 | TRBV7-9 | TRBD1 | CASSFDRGYEQYF | TGTGCCAGCAGCTTTGACAGGGGTTACGAGCAGTACTTC
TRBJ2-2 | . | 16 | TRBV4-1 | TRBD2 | CASSLGLARNTGELFF | TGCGCCAGCAGCCTTGGACTAGCGAGGAACACCGGGGAGCTGTTTTTT
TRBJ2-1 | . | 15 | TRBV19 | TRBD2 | CASNLASGRGNEQFF | TGTGCCAGTAACCTAGCTAGCGGGAGAGGCAATGAGCAGTTCTTC
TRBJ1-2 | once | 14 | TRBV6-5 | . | CASSYTRGRVSYTF | TGTGCCAGCAGTTACACCCGGGGTAGGGTTTCCTACACCTTC
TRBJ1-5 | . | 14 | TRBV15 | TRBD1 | CATRRTGGNQPQHF | TGTGCCACCAGGAGGACAGGTGGAAATCAGCCCCAGCATTTT